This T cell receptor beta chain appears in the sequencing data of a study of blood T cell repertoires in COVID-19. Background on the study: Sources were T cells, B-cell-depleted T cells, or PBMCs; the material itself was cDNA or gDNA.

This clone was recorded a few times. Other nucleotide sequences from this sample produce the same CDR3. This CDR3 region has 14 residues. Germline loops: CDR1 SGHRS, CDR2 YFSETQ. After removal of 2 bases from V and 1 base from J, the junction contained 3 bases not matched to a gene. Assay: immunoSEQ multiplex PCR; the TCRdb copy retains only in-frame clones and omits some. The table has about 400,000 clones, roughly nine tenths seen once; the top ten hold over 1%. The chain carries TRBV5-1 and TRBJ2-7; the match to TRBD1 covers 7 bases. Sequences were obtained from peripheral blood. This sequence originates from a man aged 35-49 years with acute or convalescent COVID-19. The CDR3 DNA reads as TGCGCCAGCAGCTTAGAACAGGGGTCCTACGAGCAGTACTTC. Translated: CASSLEQGSYEQYF. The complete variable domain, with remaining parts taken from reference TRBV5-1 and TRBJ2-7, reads KAGVTQTPRYLIKTRGQQVTLSCSPISGHRSVSWYQQTPGQGLQFLFEYFSETQRNKGNFPGRFSGRQFSNSRSEMNVSTLELGDSALYLCASSLEQGSYEQYFGPGTRLTVT.